Below are 29 T cell receptor beta chains sequenced from a single sample in a study of shared clonotypes between healthy human individuals. Data came from immunoSEQ multiplex PCR; TCRdb stores just in-frame clones and leaves some out. The table lists roughly 2,500,000 clones, over 85% of them singletons. What was sequenced was naive CD4+ T cells from PBMCs. Subset defined: CD45RA+ positively selected. All receptors derive from a man between 18 and 35 years old in good health. Some clones in this sample may be carry-over from other donors' samples.

The chain recombines TRBV29-1 with TRBJ2-3; D call uncertain. CDR3 size: 13 residues. Deletions cut 7 bases from V and 5 bases from J, with 16 bases between. Germline V gene data show CDR1 as SQVTM and CDR2 as ANQGSEA. CDR3 DNA sequence: TGCAGCGCGACCGACCCGAAGGGAGATACGCAGTATTTT. Its translation: CSATDPKGDTQYF.

This clone was seen once. V gene TRBV7-2 combines with J gene TRBJ2-1; 10 bases match TRBD2. The germline CDR1 and CDR2 sequences are SGHTA and FQGNSA. The CDR3 has 15 amino acids. V shed 1 base, J shed 4 bases, and the junction held 1 base outside the gene matches. The CDR3 here is CASSLGAGGYNEQFF. DNA for the CDR3: TGTGCCAGCAGCTTAGGAGCGGGAGGGTACAATGAGCAGTTCTTC.

The genes are TRBV25-1 and TRBJ2-3, with D possibly matching TRBD2 (6 bases). There are 14 residues in the CDR3. Germline loops: CDR1 MGHDK, CDR2 SYGVNS. V was trimmed by 6 bases and J by 4 bases, leaving 14 bases between them. The CDR3: CASSAEGWADTQYF. CDR3 DNA sequence: TGTGCCAGCAGCGCGGAGGGATGGGCAGATACGCAGTATTTT.

The J gene is TRBJ1-4, the V gene TRBV6-5, with D unresolved. Germline CDR1 reads MNHEY; CDR2 reads SVGAGI. V gave up 0 bases and J gave up 10 bases, with 9 bases separating them. This CDR3 spans 13 amino acids. In nucleotides, the CDR3 is TGTGCCAGCAGTTACTCCGGGGATCCAAAACTGTTTTTT. Translation gives CASSYSGDPKLFF.

Regarding this clone: In the same sample, other DNA sequences code for this CDR3. The V call is TRBV10-3, the J call TRBJ2-1; TRBD1 or TRBD2 may be the D gene (6 bases each). Germline CDR1 ENHRY, CDR2 SYGVKD. The germline V and J ends were trimmed by 2 bases and 0 bases, with 8 bases remaining between them. This CDR3 has 15 residues. The CDR3 nucleotides are TGTGCCATCAGTGAGGGAGGGGGCTCCTACAATGAGCAGTTCTTC. Translation: CAISEGGGSYNEQFF.

The sample holds one count of this clone. This chain uses TRBV7-3 with TRBJ2-1, with 10 positions matching TRBD2. The junction had 6 bases not matched to a gene; V was cut back by 1 base and J by 9 bases. CDR1 SGHTA and CDR2 FQGTGA come from the germline V gene. This CDR3 has 15 amino acids. The CDR3 DNA is TGTGCCAGCAGCTTAAGTCTAGCGGGAGAGGGTGAGCAGTTCTTC. It specifies CASSLSLAGEGEQFF.

V and J are TRBV4-3 and TRBJ1-2, with D hard to call. Germline V CDR1 and CDR2: LGHNA, YSLEER. V dropped 0 bases and J dropped 5 bases, with 10 bases sitting between them. The CDR3 is made up of 14 amino acids. The CDR3 bases are TGCGCCAGCAGCCAAGATGGAGGTAGATATGGCTACACCTTC. Protein: CASSQDGGRYGYTF.

The V gene is TRBV4-1, the J gene TRBJ2-5; 14 bases are a match to TRBD2. The trim removed 2 bases at V and 3 bases at J, leaving 5 bases unmatched. Germline V gene data show CDR1 as MGHRA and CDR2 as YSYEKL. The CDR3 is 17 amino acids. The CDR3 DNA reads as TGCGCCAGCAGCCAATTAGGGACTAGCGGGAGTAAAGAGACCCAGTACTTC. It translates to CASSQLGTSGSKETQYF.

The J gene is TRBJ2-6, the V gene TRBV7-3; the D is unclear. The CDR3 runs to 16 residues. V lost 2 bases and J 2 bases, leaving 10 bases between the germline ends. The germline V gene has CDR1 SGHTA and CDR2 FQGTGA. CDR3 residues: CASSLGWDAGANVLTF. The CDR3 bases are TGTGCCAGCAGCTTAGGCTGGGATGCTGGGGCCAACGTCCTGACTTTC.

The rearrangement links TRBV6-1 to TRBJ1-4; 8 bases fit TRBD1. This CDR3 spans 14 amino acids. In germline, CDR1 is MNHNS, CDR2 SASEGT. The V segment lost 7 bases and the J segment 8 bases; nucleotides outside the gene matches: 9. The CDR3 DNA sequence: TGTGCCAGCAAACCGACAGGGGCGGGAGAAAAACTGTTTTTT. Translating it yields CASKPTGAGEKLFF.

The V and J genes are TRBV9 and TRBJ2-2, with D perhaps being TRBD1 or TRBD2 (6 bases each). The CDR3 covers 17 residues. Germline V lookup: CDR1 SGDLS, CDR2 YYNGEE. V was cut by 0 bases and J by 7 bases, with 19 bases left in between. The chain's CDR3 is CASSVEWGAPGDGELFF. DNA of the CDR3: TGTGCCAGCAGCGTAGAGTGGGGGGCCCCCGGGGACGGGGAGCTGTTTTTT. Drawing the rest from reference TRBV9 and TRBJ2-2, the complete variable domain is DSGVTQTPKHLITATGQRVTLRCSPRSGDLSVYWYQQSLDQGLQFLIQYYNGEERAKGNILERFSAQQFPDLHSELNLSSLELGDSALYFCASSVEWGAPGDGELFFGEGSRLTVL.

About this clone itself: The same CDR3 also results from other DNA sequences found in this sample. The chain combines TRBV5-1 with TRBJ1-4, with D possibly TRBD1 on 6 matching bases. The CDR3 spans 14 residues. Germline CDR1 reads SGHRS; CDR2 reads YFSETQ. Trimming took 0 bases from V and 8 from J, leaving 11 bases between them. CDR3 coding DNA: TGCGCCAGCAGCTTGGCAGGGGCAGGAGAAAAACTGTTTTTT. As protein: CASSLAGAGEKLFF.

This clone occurred once. The chain couples TRBV28 to TRBJ2-3; possible D gene TRBD2, 6 bases. Trimming stripped 5 bases from V and 0 bases from J, with 18 bases between. The CDR3 is 17 amino acids. Germline-derived CDR1 and CDR2 are MDHEN and SYDVKM. CDR3: CASSASGGRPSTDTQYF. CDR3 bases: TGTGCCAGCAGTGCGAGTGGGGGGAGGCCTAGCACAGATACGCAGTATTTT.

Comments on this clone: At the DNA level, this CDR3 is encoded by other sequences in the same sample as well. V usage is TRBV7-2 and J usage is TRBJ1-3, with D tentatively TRBD1 (6 bases). The CDR3 totals 14 residues. Trimming stripped 6 bases from V and 1 base from J, with 10 bases between. Germline-derived CDR1 and CDR2 are SGHTA and FQGNSA. CDR3 protein: CASSLTGSGNTIYF. The CDR3 nucleotides are TGTGCCAGCAGTTTGACAGGTTCTGGAAACACCATATATTTT.

This chain uses TRBV19 with TRBJ2-2, with TRBD1 identical over 9 bases. The CDR3 totals 12 residues. CDR1 is LNHDA, CDR2 SQIVND, per germline (reference sequence). Germline trimming cut 9 bases from V and 8 bases from J; bases unmatched to any gene: 4. The CDR3, as DNA: TGTGCCAGCAGGACAGGGGAGGGGGAGCTGTTTTTT. Protein product: CASRTGEGELFF.

The chain links TRBV2 to TRBJ2-7; either TRBD1 or TRBD2 may fit D (7 bases each). The germline V gene has CDR1 SNHLY and CDR2 FYNNEI. The CDR3 runs 14 residues. V was shortened by 6 bases and J by 3 bases, with 15 bases between the two germline ends. The DNA for the CDR3 is TGTGCCAGCAGAGCAGGGGGGGGAATCTACGAGCAGTACTTC. Translation: CASRAGGGIYEQYF.

As for this clone: The sample carries other DNA sequences with the same CDR3. The rearrangement joins TRBV2 to TRBJ1-5; D is ambiguous. CDR3 length equals 12 residues. Deletions cut 4 bases from V and 3 bases from J, with 4 bases between. Germline V lookup: CDR1 SNHLY, CDR2 FYNNEI. This CDR3 is CASSVSNQPQHF. CDR3 sequence (DNA): TGTGCCAGCAGTGTATCCAATCAGCCCCAGCATTTT.

The chain uses TRBV7-2 and TRBJ1-4; D perhaps matches TRBD1 (6 bases). Looked up from germline, CDR1 is SGHTA and CDR2 is FQGNSA. The CDR3 contains 14 residues. Trimming removed 4 bases from V and 5 bases from J, with 11 bases in between. CDR3 sequence (DNA): TGTGCCAGCAGCTACAGGGAAACAAATGAAAAACTGTTTTTT. Amino acids: CASSYRETNEKLFF.

The rearrangement joins TRBV19 to TRBJ2-7; possible D gene TRBD1, 6 bases. V was shortened by 0 bases and J by 7 bases, with 19 bases between the two germline ends. CDR1 and CDR2 (germline): LNHDA, SQIVND (reference sequence). The length of the CDR3 is 16 residues. CDR3 sequence (DNA): TGTGCCAGTAGTATAGATTCCGCCCGGGACACTCGAGAGCAGTACTTC. Its protein is CASSIDSARDTREQYF.

Concerning this clone itself: Distinct nucleotide sequences in the sample also encode this CDR3. The rearrangement joins TRBV6-1 to TRBJ1-3; D remains ambiguous. The germline gives CDR1 MNHNS, CDR2 SASEGT. The CDR3 totals 13 residues. Trimming left V 5 bases short and J 0 bases short, with 5 bases between. The CDR3 DNA reads as TGTGCCAGCAGTCAGTCCTCTGGAAACACCATATATTTT. This translates into CASSQSSGNTIYF.

The V and J genes are TRBV30 and TRBJ2-3; a possible D gene is TRBD2 (6 bases). Trimming took 0 bases from V and 6 from J, leaving 13 bases between them. CDR1 is GTSNPN and CDR2 is SVGIG in the germline V gene (reference sequence). This CDR3 is 14 amino acids long. This chain's CDR3 is CAWSVAGGIDTQYF. The CDR3, as DNA: TGTGCCTGGAGTGTAGCTGGGGGGATCGATACGCAGTATTTT. Using reference TRBV30 and TRBJ2-3 for the parts outside the CDR3, the full variable domain is SQTIHQWPATLVQPVGSPLSLECTVEGTSNPNLYWYRQAAGRGLQLLFYSVGIGQISSEVPQNLSASRPQDRQFILSSKKLLLSDSGFYLCAWSVAGGIDTQYFGPGTRLTVL.

The rearrangement uses TRBV28 and TRBJ2-2, with D uncertain. The CDR3 is 18 amino acids. Germline-derived CDR1 and CDR2 are MDHEN and SYDVKM. The V end lost 1 base, the J end lost 0 bases, and 15 bases lay between the germline ends. The DNA of the CDR3 is TGTGCCAGCAGTTTATTTTCTGGCGTGGCCCCGAACACCGGGGAGCTGTTTTTT. Its translation: CASSLFSGVAPNTGELFF.

The V gene is TRBV30, the J gene TRBJ2-3; D is perhaps TRBD2 (7 bases). This CDR3 spans 15 amino acids. V was trimmed by 4 bases and J by 0 bases, leaving 14 bases between them. Germline V gene lookup returns CDR1 GTSNPN and CDR2 SVGIG (reference sequence). The CDR3 region is CAWNLRGASTDTQYF. The CDR3 DNA follows: TGTGCCTGGAATCTCCGGGGGGCCAGCACAGATACGCAGTATTTT.

This clone has just a few counts. This chain connects TRBV29-1 to TRBJ1-5; tentatively, D is TRBD1 (6 bases). Deletions cut 6 bases from V and 3 bases from J, with 12 bases between. In germline, CDR1 is SQVTM, CDR2 ANQGSEA. The CDR3 spans 13 residues. CDR3 protein: CSVRGQANQPQHF. The CDR3 bases are TGCAGCGTCCGGGGACAAGCCAATCAGCCCCAGCATTTT.

The chain joins TRBV28 to TRBJ1-1; possible D gene TRBD1, 5 bases. Between the trimmed V and J ends, which lost 7 bases and 4 bases, there was a span of 19 bases. The CDR3 is 15 amino acids. Germline CDR1 is MDHEN and CDR2 is SYDVKM. CDR3 DNA sequence: TGTGCCAGCACCCCCAGGCAGGGAGTGAGCACTGAAGCTTTCTTT. Translated, it gives CASTPRQGVSTEAFF.

The chain carries TRBV18 and TRBJ2-7; tentatively, D is TRBD1 (6 bases). CDR1 KGHSH and CDR2 LQKENI come from the germline V gene. The CDR3 extends over 15 amino acids. V gave up 2 bases and J gave up 0 bases, with 11 bases separating them. This CDR3 is CASSPTGYSSYEQYF. The CDR3 DNA is TGTGCCAGCTCACCAACAGGGTATAGCTCCTACGAGCAGTACTTC.

This chain uses TRBV30 with TRBJ1-5; unclear D gene. Trimming cost V 5 bases and J 0 bases, with 8 bases left between them. Germline V gene sequence: CDR1 GTSNPN, CDR2 SVGIG (reference sequence). The CDR3 is 13 amino acids. The CDR3 region has the DNA TGTGCCTGGGCCGTAGATAGCAATCAGCCCCAGCATTTT. Translated, it gives CAWAVDSNQPQHF.

V usage is TRBV5-5 and J usage is TRBJ2-3, with 8 nucleotides matching TRBD2. The CDR3 runs 15 residues. Germline-derived CDR1 and CDR2 are SGHKS and YYEKEE (reference sequence). Germline trimming cut 4 bases from V and 0 bases from J; bases unmatched to any gene: 4. In DNA form, the CDR3 reads TGTGCCAGCAGCCGACTAGCGCAGAGCACAGATACGCAGTATTTT. This encodes CASSRLAQSTDTQYF.

This clone was detected only a few times. This chain joins TRBV7-3 and TRBJ2-2; D is perhaps TRBD1 or TRBD2 (5 bases each). The CDR3 consists of 15 residues. V was trimmed by 4 bases and J by 8 bases, leaving 17 bases between them. CDR1 SGHTA and CDR2 FQGTGA come from the germline V gene. CDR3 bases: TGTGCCAGCAGCTCCGGGGCAGCGAGTGGAGGGGAGCTGTTTTTT. Translating it yields CASSSGAASGGELFF. The entire variable domain, with the rest obtained from reference TRBV7-3 and TRBJ2-2, is as follows: GAGVSQTPSNKVTEKGKYVELRCDPISGHTALYWYRQSLGQGPEFLIYFQGTGAADDSGLPNDRFFAVRPEGSVSTLKIQRTERGDSAVYLCASSSGAASGGELFFGEGSRLTVL.